The rows below give T cell receptor beta chains drawn from one sample of a study of blood T cell repertoires in COVID-19. Data came from immunoSEQ multiplex PCR; TCRdb stores just in-frame clones and leaves some out. The sample has hundreds of thousands of clones; 88% are singletons. The sequencing sample was made of peripheral blood. The receptors originated from a woman between 50 and 59 years old with active or convalescent COVID-19. CDR3s include the opening cysteine and the closing phenylalanine or tryptophan. The D gene is left open where the match is weak. Clone size, where shown, is once, few, many, or a class for clones that have expanded.

V	D	J	size	CDR3	DNA
TRBV5-1	TRBD2	TRBJ2-7	.	CASRQSGSYEQYF	TGCGCCAGCAGACAAAGCGGGAGCTACGAGCAGTACTTC
TRBV7-8	TRBD1	TRBJ2-3	.	CASSLPKTGRSDTQYF	TGTGCCAGCAGCTTACCCAAGACAGGGCGGTCAGATACGCAGTATTTT
TRBV19	.	TRBJ1-2	.	CASSTPNRGNYGYTF	TGTGCCAGTAGTACCCCAAACCGCGGTAACTATGGCTACACCTTC
TRBV7-2	TRBD2	TRBJ2-1	.	CASSFPSGRANEQFF	TGTGCCAGCAGCTTCCCTAGCGGGAGGGCCAATGAGCAGTTCTTC
TRBV28	.	TRBJ1-5	.	CASSPLDRRQPQHF	TGTGCCAGCAGTCCACTGGACAGACGTCAGCCCCAGCATTTT
TRBV7-3	.	TRBJ2-6	.	CASSLLGQEFSGANVLTF	TGTGCCAGCAGCTTATTAGGACAAGAGTTCTCTGGGGCCAACGTCCTGACTTTC
TRBV19	TRBD1	TRBJ1-6	few	CASRTGEKNNSPLHF	TGTGCCAGTAGGACAGGGGAGAAGAATAATTCACCCCTCCACTTT
TRBV29-1	TRBD1	TRBJ1-1	.	CSVGRDRAPLEAFF	TGCAGCGTCGGGAGGGACAGGGCGCCCCTTGAAGCTTTCTTT
TRBV6-2/TRBV6-3	TRBD1	TRBJ1-1	.	CASSLSGTVNTEAFF	TGTGCCAGCAGTTTATCCGGGACAGTGAACACTGAAGCTTTCTTT
TRBV4-3	.	TRBJ2-7	.	CASSQEAVYSYEQYF	TGCGCCAGCAGCCAAGAGGCGGTGTACTCCTACGAGCAGTACTTC
TRBV23-1	.	TRBJ1-4	.	CASSQSPGLNEKLFF	TGCGCCAGCAGTCAATCCCCGGGTCTGAATGAAAAACTGTTTTTT
TRBV5-1	TRBD1	TRBJ2-3	.	CASSPMTGITDTQYF	TGCGCCAGCAGCCCAATGACAGGGATCACAGATACGCAGTATTTT
TRBV18	.	TRBJ1-1	.	CASSPELYTEAFF	TGTGCCAGCTCACCCGAACTTTACACTGAAGCTTTCTTT
TRBV6-5	.	TRBJ2-2	once	CASSYSFQTGELFF	TGTGCCAGCAGTTACTCGTTCCAGACCGGGGAGCTGTTTTTT
TRBV28	TRBD1	TRBJ1-2	few	CASSLGQYGYTF	TGTGCCAGCAGTTTGGGACAGTATGGCTACACCTTC
TRBV24-1	.	TRBJ2-1	.	CATSGGATGVGDEQFF	TGTGCCACCAGTGGAGGTGCGACGGGAGTAGGCGATGAGCAGTTCTTC
TRBV20-1	TRBD2	TRBJ2-1	once	CSALSGSEQFF	TGCAGTGCTCTCAGCGGGAGTGAGCAGTTCTTC
TRBV2	TRBD1	TRBJ1-6	.	CASSEAQGQSQTLHF	TGTGCCAGCAGTGAAGCGCAGGGACAGAGTCAGACCCTCCACTTT
TRBV10-3	.	TRBJ2-6	.	CAISLLGGPTSGANVLTF	TGTGCCATCAGTCTATTAGGGGGTCCAACCTCTGGGGCCAACGTCCTGACTTTC
TRBV4-1	TRBD2	TRBJ2-1	.	CASSQAGGNGNEQFF	TGCGCCAGCAGCCAAGCGGGGGGAAACGGGAATGAGCAGTTCTTC
TRBV25-1	TRBD2	TRBJ2-3	.	CASSESRGGADTQYF	TGTGCCAGCAGTGAATCTCGCGGGGGGGCAGATACGCAGTATTTT
TRBV12-3/TRBV12-4	.	TRBJ2-7	.	CASSQRQGGEQYF	TGTGCCAGCAGCCAAAGACAGGGAGGCGAGCAGTACTTC
TRBV7-9	TRBD1	TRBJ1-3	.	CASSLATGVIGHTIYF	TGTGCCAGCAGCTTAGCTACAGGGGTGATCGGTCACACCATATATTTT
TRBV6-5	TRBD1	TRBJ1-1	.	CASSRSQGIPEAFF	TGTGCCAGCAGCCGGTCACAGGGGATCCCTGAAGCTTTCTTT
TRBV7-2	TRBD1	TRBJ2-7	.	CASSMGQVRAQYF	TGTGCCAGCAGCATGGGACAGGTGAGGGCGCAGTACTTC
TRBV4-3	TRBD2	TRBJ2-3	.	CASSQEEWYSGGSTDTQYF	TGCGCCAGCAGCCAAGAAGAGTGGTATAGCGGGGGAAGCACAGATACGCAGTATTTT
TRBV7-9	.	TRBJ1-2	.	CASSSLAGRGANYGYTF	TGTGCCAGCAGCTCCCTGGCAGGCAGGGGTGCTAACTATGGCTACACCTTC